Below are 25 T cell receptor beta chains sequenced from a single sample in a study of blood T cell repertoires in COVID-19. Assay: immunoSEQ multiplex PCR; the TCRdb copy retains only in-frame clones and omits some. Altogether roughly 200,000 clones are present, 88% being singletons, with the ten largest covering about 6.8%. Sequencing input: peripheral blood. These receptors all come from a woman in her forties who had recovered from COVID-19.

J is TRBJ2-1 and V is TRBV4-2; no definite D call. The CDR3 extends over 11 amino acids. Germline V gene lookup returns CDR1 LGHNA and CDR2 YNFKEQ. Trimming took off 1 base at V and 8 bases at J, with 3 bases between the two ends. CDR3 bases: TGTGCCAGCAGCCAAGCGGATGAGCAGTTCTTC. As protein: CASSQADEQFF.

CDR3 in amino acids: CASSVQGGLGYGYTF. The CDR3 nucleotides read TGTGCCAGCAGCGTCCAGGGAGGGTTGGGCTATGGCTACACCTTC. V gene TRBV9 combines with J gene TRBJ1-2; a weak D match, TRBD1 (5 bases). Germline CDR1 and CDR2: SGDLS and YYNGEE. Between the trimmed V and J ends, which lost 2 bases and 4 bases, there was a span of 15 bases. The CDR3 extends over 15 amino acids.

This chain links TRBV10-3 with TRBJ2-5; D is perhaps TRBD2 (5 bases). The V gene's germline CDR1 is ENHRY and CDR2 SYGVKD. CDR3 size: 12 residues. Trimming stripped 7 bases from V and 3 bases from J, with 9 bases between. CDR3 in amino acids: CAIKGAEETQYF. CDR3 bases: TGTGCCATCAAGGGAGCGGAAGAGACCCAGTACTTC.

The rearrangement links TRBV9 to TRBJ1-2; no clear D. The CDR3 consists of 12 residues. With 2 bases removed from V and 4 bases from J, the gap between germline ends came to 6 bases. CDR1 and CDR2 (germline): SGDLS, YYNGEE. In DNA form, the CDR3 reads TGTGCCAGCAGCGTGTCGAGCTATGGCTACACCTTC. Protein: CASSVSSYGYTF.

CDR3 amino acids: CASSFLTGKNTGELFF. The CDR3 DNA reads TGCGCCAGCAGCTTCCTGACAGGGAAGAACACCGGGGAGCTGTTTTTT. The chain couples TRBV5-1 to TRBJ2-2; 7 bases line up with TRBD1. Germline V CDR1 and CDR2: SGHRS, YFSETQ. V was clipped by 2 bases and J by 1 base; unmatched bases: 5. This CDR3 is built from 16 residues.

This chain links TRBV5-1 with TRBJ1-1; D call uncertain. This CDR3 is 15 amino acids long. CDR1 and CDR2 from the germline V gene are SGHRS and YFSETQ. Trimming cost V 2 bases and J 0 bases, with 11 bases left between them. CDR3 sequence (DNA): TGCGCCAGCAGCTTCGGTGTGAGGGTGAACACTGAAGCTTTCTTT. Encoded protein: CASSFGVRVNTEAFF.

The chain has TRBV7-2 and TRBJ2-7; possibly TRBD2 for D (5 bases). This CDR3 region has 16 residues. Germline V CDR1 and CDR2: SGHTA, FQGNSA. Trimming took off 5 bases at V and 0 bases at J, with 17 bases between the two ends. Here the CDR3 reads CASSAWAGPSSYEQYF. The CDR3 DNA sequence: TGTGCCAGCAGCGCCTGGGCGGGTCCGAGCTCCTACGAGCAGTACTTC.

The chain recombines TRBV18 with TRBJ2-1; 8 positions match TRBD1. The junction had 14 bases not matched to a gene; V was cut back by 6 bases and J by 7 bases. CDR1 and CDR2 from the germline V gene are KGHSH and LQKENI. The CDR3 is 16 amino acids. The CDR3 coding sequence is TGTGCCAGCTCGCCTGAAGACAGGGGAGGAGTGAATGAGCAGTTCTTC. Encoded protein: CASSPEDRGGVNEQFF.

The DNA for the CDR3 is TGTGCCAGCAGTTCAAGCCGTTCAGGCTCCTATGGCTACACCTTC. Amino acid sequence: CASSSSRSGSYGYTF. This chain connects TRBV27 to TRBJ1-2; D is uncertain. CDR3 length: 15 amino acids. Trimming cost V 4 bases and J 4 bases, with 16 bases left between them. Per the germline V gene, CDR1 is MNHEY and CDR2 is SMNVEV (reference sequence).

This clone was picked up a small number of times. The CDR3 sequence is CASSLSRGDQPQHF. In DNA form, the CDR3 reads TGTGCCAGCAGCTTAAGCAGGGGCGATCAGCCCCAGCATTTT. The genes are TRBV7-9 and TRBJ1-5; the D gene is possibly TRBD1 (6 bases). The V gene's germline CDR1 is SEHNR and CDR2 FQNEAQ (reference sequence). The V end was cut by 2 bases, the J end by 5 bases, with 10 bases between. The CDR3 runs 14 residues.

V and J are TRBV30 and TRBJ2-1, with 7 positions matching TRBD1. Germline CDR1 and CDR2: GTSNPN and SVGIG (reference sequence). The CDR3 consists of 15 residues. With V trimmed by 2 bases and J by 4 bases, 8 bases remained unmatched. The CDR3 DNA reads as TGTGCCTGGAGTCTCGACAGGGAATTTTACAATGAGCAGTTCTTC. This encodes CAWSLDREFYNEQFF.

The genes are TRBV6-5 and TRBJ2-2, with TRBD1 matching 9 bases. Trimming took 5 bases from V and 3 from J; bases not matched to a gene: 4. This CDR3 contains 15 residues. CDR1 is MNHEY, CDR2 SVGAGI, per germline. Written as DNA, the CDR3 is TGTGCCAGCAGTAACAGGGGGCAGGACACCGGGGAGCTGTTTTTT. Translated, it gives CASSNRGQDTGELFF.

V usage is TRBV30 and J usage is TRBJ2-7, with TRBD2 identical over 15 bases. The CDR3 is 18 amino acids. V was clipped by 3 bases and J by 5 bases; unmatched bases: 14. Germline CDR1 reads GTSNPN; CDR2 reads SVGIG (reference sequence). In DNA form, the CDR3 reads TGTGCCTGGAGCCTACCGGGACTAGCGGGAGGAAAGAACAACGAGCAGTACTTC. It specifies CAWSLPGLAGGKNNEQYF.

V is TRBV9 and J is TRBJ1-4; D is possibly TRBD1 (6 bases). This CDR3 is 15 amino acids long. Germline CDR1 is SGDLS and CDR2 is YYNGEE. Trimming stripped 3 bases from V and 0 bases from J, with 9 bases between. The CDR3 coding sequence is TGTGCCAGCAGCGCCTGGGACACAACTAATGAAAAACTGTTTTTT. This codes for CASSAWDTTNEKLFF.

V usage is TRBV9 and J usage is TRBJ1-1; D is unresolved. V lost 0 bases to trimming and J lost 6 bases, with 9 bases between them. Germline CDR1 SGDLS, CDR2 YYNGEE. This CDR3 is built from 13 residues. CDR3 region: CASSVVFSAEAFF. The CDR3 bases are TGTGCCAGCAGCGTAGTATTCAGCGCTGAAGCTTTCTTT.

The chain links TRBV27 to TRBJ2-1; 8 positions match TRBD2. Looked up from germline, CDR1 is MNHEY and CDR2 is SMNVEV (reference sequence). The CDR3 extends over 16 amino acids. The trim removed 2 bases at V and 6 bases at J, leaving 9 bases unmatched. The DNA of the CDR3 is TGTGCCAGCAGTTTAGGTTCTAGCGGGCCGATCAATGAGCAGTTCTTC. As protein: CASSLGSSGPINEQFF.

The chain employs TRBV7-2 and TRBJ1-3; TRBD1 aligns across 7 bases. Unmatched junction bases numbered 0, after V lost 4 bases and J lost 0 bases. Germline CDR1 reads SGHTA; CDR2 reads FQGNSA. This CDR3 is 14 amino acids long. CDR3: CASSWTGSGNTIYF. The CDR3, as DNA: TGTGCCAGCAGCTGGACAGGCTCTGGAAACACCATATATTTT.

The chain couples TRBV5-1 to TRBJ1-4; 10 bases agree with TRBD1. CDR1 and CDR2 (germline): SGHRS, YFSETQ. V gave up 4 bases and J gave up 0 bases; unmatched junction bases: 9. The CDR3 sequence is 18 residues long. The DNA for the CDR3 is TGCGCCAGCAGCGCCGGACGGACAGGGGGTTCAACTAATGAAAAACTGTTTTTT. It is translated as CASSAGRTGGSTNEKLFF.

The gene calls are TRBV19 and TRBJ1-2; D remains unclear. V was clipped by 2 bases and J by 3 bases, with 7 bases between them. Germline V gives CDR1 LNHDA, CDR2 SQIVND (reference sequence). The CDR3 is made up of 13 amino acids. In DNA, the CDR3 is TGTGCCAGTAGTATATCCTCGGACTATGGCTACACCTTC. Protein: CASSISSDYGYTF.

This chain uses TRBV30 with TRBJ1-5; D may be TRBD1 (5 bases). The V and J ends lost 2 bases and 5 bases respectively, with 10 bases between them. The CDR3 runs to 13 residues. The V gene's germline CDR1 is GTSNPN and CDR2 SVGIG (reference sequence). The CDR3 sequence: CAWSHRLYQPQHF. The CDR3 DNA sequence: TGTGCCTGGAGTCACAGGTTGTATCAGCCCCAGCATTTT.

The chain links TRBV6-2 or TRBV6-3 to TRBJ1-1, with a possible D match to TRBD1 (5 bases). V lost 2 bases, J lost 9 bases, and 22 bases lay in between. Germline lookup yields CDR1 MNHEY and CDR2 SVGEGT. CDR3 length: 16 amino acids. CDR3 residues: CASSYGTGDPFSKAFF. The CDR3, as DNA: TGTGCCAGCAGTTACGGGACGGGGGATCCTTTTTCTAAAGCTTTCTTT.

This CDR3 reads CASSPPSGLYGYTF. The CDR3 DNA follows: TGTGCCAGCAGCCCCCCCTCGGGACTATATGGCTACACCTTC. This chain uses TRBV5-6 with TRBJ1-2; possible D gene TRBD1, 5 bases. Germline loops: CDR1 SGHDT, CDR2 YYEEEE. Trimming took 4 bases from V and 5 from J, leaving 15 bases between them. CDR3 length: 14 amino acids.

This clone was counted a single time. This chain connects TRBV12-3 or TRBV12-4 to TRBJ1-1, with 7 bases lining up with TRBD1. Trimming cost V 3 bases and J 4 bases; bases outside gene matches: 2. The CDR3 has 13 residues. DNA for the CDR3: TGTGCCAGCAGTTTCTGGACAGGCACTGAAGCTTTCTTT. Protein: CASSFWTGTEAFF.

This chain joins TRBV7-6 and TRBJ2-2; 8 bases map to TRBD1. Germline-derived CDR1 and CDR2 are SGHVS and FNYEAQ. The V and J ends lost 3 bases and 6 bases, in that order; junction bases with no gene match: 15. CDR3 length: 18 amino acids. CDR3 nucleotide sequence: TGTGCCAGCAGCTTTAGAATTCCGGGACAGGTCGTTCCCGGGGAGCTGTTTTTT. This sequence encodes CASSFRIPGQVVPGELFF.

The rearrangement links TRBV29-1 to TRBJ2-2; 8 bases are a match to TRBD2. The junction had 9 bases not matched to a gene; V was cut back by 1 base and J by 2 bases. The germline CDR1 and CDR2 sequences are SQVTM and ANQGSEA. The CDR3 runs to 17 residues. The CDR3 loop is CSVEVSLAGPNTGELFF. CDR3 bases: TGCAGCGTTGAAGTCTCGTTAGCGGGACCCAACACCGGGGAGCTGTTTTTT.